Presented here are 32 T cell receptor beta chains from one specimen sequenced in a study of T cells in Graves' hyperthyroidism and ophthalmopathy. The investigators amplified TCR beta CDR3 regions from RNA transcripts. HTBI primers were employed in a first-round RT-PCR of the TCR CDR3. TCRdb processed the multiplex PCR reads anew with MiXCR; each CDR3 protein has one entry. The table includes approximately 400,000 distinct CDR3 sequences, 15% to 18% detected once. The sequencing input was blood. These receptors all stem from a young woman with Graves' hyperthyroidism.

In this sample, this clonotype turned up many times. This chain connects TRBV7-9 to TRBJ2-7; TRBD1 might be the D (6 bases). From germline, CDR1 is SEHNR and CDR2 FQNEAQ (reference sequence). V was clipped by 1 base and J by 1 base, with 11 bases between them. This CDR3 contains 15 residues. The CDR3 DNA follows: TGTGCCAGCAGCTTAGTAACGGGACAATCCTACGAGCAGTACTTC. Translation: CASSLVTGQSYEQYF.

This clonotype was observed a handful of times. V gene TRBV14 combines with J gene TRBJ1-1, with D perhaps TRBD1 (5 bases). Germline V CDR1 and CDR2: SGHDN, FVKESK. The CDR3 sequence is 15 residues long. Deletions cut 0 bases from V and 6 bases from J, with 14 bases between. DNA of the CDR3: TGTGCCAGCAGCCAAGATCCCGGGGGTTGGGCTGAAGCTTTCTTT. Translated: CASSQDPGGWAEAFF.

The V gene is TRBV4-2, the J gene TRBJ2-5; 12 bases match TRBD1. Germline V gene lookup returns CDR1 LGHNA and CDR2 YNFKEQ. CDR3 length equals 16 residues. V shed 0 bases, J shed 5 bases, and the junction held 4 bases outside the gene matches. The CDR3 region has the DNA TGTGCCAGCAGCCAAGATGTAGGGACAGGGGGCGAGACCCAGTACTTC. This translates into CASSQDVGTGGETQYF.

About this clonotype itself: The junction does not match germline at one end; this may be a read error. The chain uses TRBV3-1 and TRBJ2-5; D is ambiguous. CDR1 and CDR2 from the germline V gene are LGHDT and YNNKEL (reference sequence). The CDR3 loop spans 14 amino acids. The CDR3 DNA reads TGTGCCAGCAGCTATGAGCGATTCCAAGAGACCCAGCACTTC. Translation gives CASSYERFQETQHF.

This clonotype has only a few counts. CDR3 amino acids: CASGLADSYEQYF. CDR3 nucleotides: TGCGCCAGCGGACTAGCGGATTCCTACGAGCAGTACTTC. The chain carries TRBV5-1 and TRBJ2-7; 10 nucleotides agree with TRBD2. With 7 bases clipped from V and 1 base from J, the junction kept 2 bases outside the gene matches. The germline V gene encodes CDR1 SGHRS and CDR2 YFSETQ. The CDR3 loop spans 13 amino acids. Variable domain in full (rest from reference TRBV5-1 and TRBJ2-7): KAGVTQTPRYLIKTRGQQVTLSCSPISGHRSVSWYQQTPGQGLQFLFEYFSETQRNKGNFPGRFSGRQFSNSRSEMNVSTLELGDSALYLCASGLADSYEQYFGPGTRLTVT.

This clonotype came up many times. The J gene is TRBJ2-5, the V gene TRBV12-3 or TRBV12-4; 13 bases are shared with TRBD2. The CDR3 has 16 amino acids. Losses at the gene ends were 5 bases for V and 2 bases for J; bases not matched to a gene: 5. The CDR3 loop is CASSPGTSGVQETQYF. CDR3 nucleotides: TGTGCCAGCAGTCCGGGGACTAGCGGGGTTCAAGAGACCCAGTACTTC.

A word on this clonotype: In this CDR3 the conserved last residue, phenylalanine or tryptophan, is missing, so a read error is likely. In DNA, the CDR3 is TGTGCCAGCTCCGAGAGGGAGGGGAAGAACACTGAAGCTTTCCTT. It is translated as CASSEREGKNTEAFL. J is TRBJ1-1 and V is TRBV18; D might be TRBD1 (5 bases). This CDR3 spans 15 amino acids. V was shortened by 6 bases and J by 1 base, with 15 bases between the two germline ends. Germline CDR1 KGHSH, CDR2 LQKENI.

This clonotype was recorded a few times. The rearrangement joins TRBV20-1 to TRBJ1-4; no clear D gene. CDR3 length equals 15 residues. Trimming removed 0 bases at V and 8 bases at J, with 16 bases between. Per the germline V gene, CDR1 is DFQATT and CDR2 is SNEGSKA (reference sequence). The CDR3 loop reads CSARDRRFVGEKLFF. CDR3 nucleotides: TGCAGTGCTAGAGATCGGCGTTTCGTGGGGGAAAAACTGTTTTTT.

This sequence joins TRBV15 and TRBJ2-4; D is ambiguous. This CDR3 is 17 amino acids long. Trimming shortened V by 2 bases and J by 0 bases, and 14 bases separated the two germline ends. The germline CDR1 and CDR2 sequences are LNHNV and YYDKDF (reference sequence). In DNA form, the CDR3 reads TGTGCCACCAGCAGAAAGATCCAGACCTTAGCCAAAAACATTCAGTACTTC. This gives the protein CATSRKIQTLAKNIQYF.

This clonotype was observed many times. This sequence joins TRBV10-3 and TRBJ2-7, with 8 bases aligning to TRBD1. The CDR3 covers 17 residues. Germline V gene data show CDR1 as ENHRY and CDR2 as SYGVKD. J gave up 3 bases and V 3 bases, and 13 bases lay outside the gene matches. CDR3 sequence: CAISDRAKQGGRYEQYF. For the CDR3, the DNA is TGTGCCATCAGTGATAGAGCTAAACAGGGGGGTCGCTACGAGCAGTACTTC.

In regard to this clonotype: The junction and the germline gene differ at one end; a read error may be behind it. V and J are TRBV11-2 and TRBJ2-5, with D possibly matching TRBD1 (6 bases). From germline, CDR1 is SGHAT and CDR2 FQNNGV. The CDR3 extends over 15 amino acids. For the CDR3, the DNA is TGTGCCAGCAGCTTAGTCGGACAGCCTCAAGAGGCCCAGTACTTC. This encodes CASSLVGQPQEAQYF.

Only a few counts were recorded for this clonotype. The rearrangement joins TRBV20-1 to TRBJ2-7, with 14 bases lining up with TRBD2. The CDR3 runs to 17 residues. V trimming: 1 base; J trimming: 5 bases; junction bases outside the gene matches: 10. Germline V gives CDR1 DFQATT, CDR2 SNEGSKA (reference sequence). The CDR3 loop reads CSARAGTSGSVFHEQYF. The CDR3 bases are TGCAGTGCTAGAGCCGGGACTAGCGGGAGCGTTTTCCACGAGCAGTACTTC.

The table lists this clonotype with a few counts. J is TRBJ2-5 and V is TRBV27; a possible D gene is TRBD2 (5 bases). V lost 0 bases to trimming and J lost 3 bases, with 14 bases between them. The CDR3 contains 16 residues. The germline CDR1 and CDR2 sequences are MNHEY and SMNVEV (reference sequence). The CDR3 DNA follows: TGTGCCAGCAGTTTATCTCTAGGTGTCGGGGAAGAGACCCAGTACTTC. Protein product: CASSLSLGVGEETQYF.

This clonotype has ten or more counts. The rearrangement uses TRBV2 and TRBJ2-5; D perhaps matches TRBD1 (6 bases). The germline V gene encodes CDR1 SNHLY and CDR2 FYNNEI. With 4 bases removed from V and 3 bases from J, the gap between germline ends came to 15 bases. This CDR3 is built from 15 residues. CDR3 residues: CASSVGTHSEETQYF. In DNA, the CDR3 is TGTGCCAGCAGTGTGGGGACACATTCCGAAGAGACCCAGTACTTC.

Points on this clonotype: A much larger clone differs by one base, so this may be a read error. The chain combines TRBV6-5 with TRBJ2-3; D is ambiguous. Looked up from germline, CDR1 is MNHEY and CDR2 is SVGAGI. The V end lost 4 bases, the J end lost 0 bases, and 11 bases lay between the germline ends. CDR3 length: 15 residues. CDR3 sequence: CASSSRSLSTDTQYF. CDR3 nucleotides: TGTGCCAGCAGTTCACGGTCCCTCAGCACAGATACGCAGTATTTT.

This chain connects TRBV19 to TRBJ2-4; maybe TRBD2 (5 bases). The CDR3 runs to 16 residues. V lost 7 bases to trimming and J lost 1 base, with 17 bases between them. Germline CDR1 reads LNHDA; CDR2 reads SQIVND (reference sequence). As DNA, the CDR3 is TGTGCCAGTAACATGGAGGCGTCATCGGCCAAAAACATTCAGTACTTC. This translates into CASNMEASSAKNIQYF.

This clonotype has just a few counts. This sequence joins TRBV9 and TRBJ1-4; D gene uncertain. The V end was cut by 1 base, the J end by 0 bases, with 7 bases between. Germline loops: CDR1 SGDLS, CDR2 YYNGEE. The CDR3 consists of 15 residues. The DNA for the CDR3 is TGTGCCAGCAGCGTATCGCCTGCAACTAATGAAAAACTGTTTTTT. Its protein is CASSVSPATNEKLFF.

The rearrangement links TRBV5-1 to TRBJ1-2; the match to TRBD1 covers 9 bases. Germline-derived CDR1 and CDR2 are SGHRS and YFSETQ. The junction had 3 bases not matched to a gene; V was cut back by 0 bases and J by 6 bases. The CDR3 runs 14 residues. CDR3 sequence reads: CASSLGDRANGYTF. CDR3 nucleotide sequence: TGCGCCAGCAGCTTGGGGGACAGGGCGAATGGCTACACCTTC.

A remark on this clonotype: This may come from a read error, since a much larger clone is one base off. V and J are TRBV28 and TRBJ2-4; 9 nucleotides match TRBD1. Looked up from germline, CDR1 is MDHEN and CDR2 is SYDVKM. The CDR3 has 17 residues. For the CDR3, the DNA is TGTGCCCGCAGTTCAGTACCGGGACAGGGTGCCAAAAACATTCAGTACTTC. Its protein is CARSSVPGQGAKNIQYF.

This sequence joins TRBV20-1 and TRBJ1-6, with 9 nucleotides matching TRBD1. Germline assignment: CDR1 DFQATT and CDR2 SNEGSKA (reference sequence). This CDR3 spans 16 amino acids. J was trimmed by 10 bases and V by 1 base; bases with no gene match: 11. The CDR3, as DNA: TGCAGTGCTAGAGGCCCGGACAGGGGAATTAAATCACCCCTCCACTTT. Translating gives CSARGPDRGIKSPLHF.

This clonotype showed up just a few times. This chain uses TRBV19 with TRBJ2-5; tentatively, D is TRBD1 (6 bases). The ends were cut back, 6 bases at V and 2 bases at J, with 13 bases in the middle. Looked up from germline, CDR1 is LNHDA and CDR2 is SQIVND (reference sequence). This CDR3 has 14 amino acids. The CDR3 DNA follows: TGTGCCAGTAGGATACAGGGTGGGCAAGAGACCCAGTACTTC. Its translation: CASRIQGGQETQYF.

The chain recombines TRBV5-6 with TRBJ2-3, with 10 bases that match TRBD2. The CDR3 consists of 17 residues. The V segment lost 0 bases and the J segment 6 bases; nucleotides outside the gene matches: 10. Germline lookup yields CDR1 SGHDT and CDR2 YYEEEE. The CDR3 reads CASSLGISGGPADTQYF. For the CDR3, the DNA is TGTGCCAGCAGCTTGGGAATTAGCGGGGGGCCCGCCGATACGCAGTATTTT.

This clonotype was counted ten times or more. The chain links TRBV12-3 or TRBV12-4 to TRBJ2-1, with D unresolved. The CDR3 covers 14 residues. V was cut by 1 base and J by 3 bases, with 7 bases left in between. This CDR3 reads CASSLGGHYNEQFF. CDR3 sequence (DNA): TGTGCCAGCAGTTTAGGTGGTCACTACAATGAGCAGTTCTTC.

This clonotype has ten or more counts. This chain links TRBV12-3 or TRBV12-4 with TRBJ1-4; D gene unclear. This CDR3 has 12 amino acids. V dropped 6 bases and J dropped 4 bases, with 6 bases sitting between them. CDR3 sequence: CASSRSNEKLFF. The CDR3 DNA reads TGTGCCAGCAGCCGGAGTAATGAAAAACTGTTTTTT.

The genes are TRBV24-1 and TRBJ2-1, with 10 positions matching TRBD1. From germline, CDR1 is KGHDR and CDR2 SFDVKD. This CDR3 comprises 18 residues. V lost 2 bases, J lost 8 bases, and 14 bases stayed unmatched. CDR3 sequence (DNA): TGTGCCACCAGTGATTCAGACCCGGGACAGGGGTTCCGGTATGAGCAGTTCTTC. Protein: CATSDSDPGQGFRYEQFF.

This chain links TRBV19 with TRBJ1-4, with D hard to call. V dropped 5 bases and J dropped 0 bases, with 10 bases sitting between them. The CDR3 covers 15 residues. The germline gives CDR1 LNHDA, CDR2 SQIVND (reference sequence). Here the CDR3 reads CASSLVSTTNEKLFF. CDR3 DNA sequence: TGTGCCAGTAGTTTGGTCAGCACAACTAATGAAAAACTGTTTTTT.

This clonotype came up many times. This chain joins TRBV27 and TRBJ2-5, with 7 bases identical to TRBD1. Trimming took 5 bases from V and 1 from J; bases not matched to a gene: 10. Germline V gene data show CDR1 as MNHEY and CDR2 as SMNVEV (reference sequence). The CDR3 sequence is 16 residues long. The CDR3 loop is CASSPLRTGLQETQYF. CDR3 DNA sequence: TGTGCCAGCAGTCCCCTCCGGACAGGCCTCCAAGAGACCCAGTACTTC.

CDR3 coding DNA: TGTGCCATCAGTACAGGGGACACCTACGAGCAGTACTTC. Translated, it gives CAISTGDTYEQYF. J is TRBJ2-7 and V is TRBV10-3; the match to TRBD1 covers 7 bases. V lost 5 bases, J lost 2 bases, and 3 bases stayed unmatched. CDR3 size: 13 residues. CDR1 ENHRY and CDR2 SYGVKD come from the germline V gene.

This clonotype was counted many times. This chain connects TRBV2 to TRBJ2-5; 7 positions match TRBD1. J lost 1 base, V lost 9 bases, and 11 bases had no gene match. The V gene's germline CDR1 is SNHLY and CDR2 FYNNEI. This CDR3 spans 15 amino acids. The CDR3 region is CASKPTGASQETQYF. The CDR3 DNA is TGTGCCAGTAAACCCACAGGGGCCAGCCAAGAGACCCAGTACTTC.

About this clonotype: Since a much larger clone is just one base distant, this may be a read error. V usage is TRBV7-9 and J usage is TRBJ1-1; no firm D call. Trimming stripped 2 bases from V and 2 bases from J, with 6 bases between. CDR3 size: 13 residues. The V gene's germline CDR1 is SEHNR and CDR2 FQNEAQ (reference sequence). The CDR3 sequence: CASSLSYNTEAFF. CDR3 in DNA: TGTGCCAGCAGCTTATCGTATAACACTGAAGCTTTCTTT. The complete variable domain, with remaining parts taken from reference TRBV7-9 and TRBJ1-1, reads DTGVSQNPRHKITKRGQNVTFRCDPISEHNRLYWYRQTLGQGPEFLTYFQNEAQLEKSRLLSDRFSAERPKGSFSTLEIQRTEQGDSAMYLCASSLSYNTEAFFGQGTRLTVV.

CDR3 DNA: TGTGCCAGCAGCTTAAGAGTCAGAGAGACCCAGTACTTC. Its translation is CASSLRVRETQYF. V gene TRBV7-2 combines with J gene TRBJ2-5; D is unclear. V was cut by 2 bases and J by 4 bases, with 8 bases left in between. The CDR3 sequence is 13 residues long. Germline CDR1 reads SGHTA; CDR2 reads FQGNSA.

This chain links TRBV13 with TRBJ2-1, with 8 bases lining up with TRBD2. V shed 4 bases, J shed 8 bases, and the junction held 10 bases outside the gene matches. CDR1 is PRHDT, CDR2 FYEKMQ, per germline (reference sequence). This CDR3 region has 15 residues. The CDR3 DNA sequence: TGTGCCAGCAGCTCGGGACTAGAGAGGTCCCATGAGCAGTTCTTC. Its protein product is CASSSGLERSHEQFF.